These 15 T cell receptor beta chains originate from one sample sequenced in a study of PD-L1 blockade in urothelial cancer (dated by TCRdb to about 2017). The library relied on the immunoSEQ multiplex PCR assay. This is the immuneACCESS table as TCRdb keeps it, with only in-frame sequences that have V and J called. A part of the clones is gone; compared with another copy, unresolved V genes explain less than half, and the rest is unexplained. This sample lists some 79,000 clones; 82% were detected once. The top ten constitute 8% to 9.5% of the sample. Specimen: PBMCs, collected around atezolizumab (anti-PD-L1) treatment. These receptors all come from a man in his 70s with urothelial cancer.

This clone was detected once. J is TRBJ1-2 and V is TRBV7-2; D possibly corresponds to TRBD1 (5 bases). Trimming pared 3 bases from V and 2 bases from J, leaving 7 bases between. The germline V gene encodes CDR1 SGHTA and CDR2 FQGNSA. The CDR3 has 13 residues. For the CDR3, the DNA is TGTGCCAGCAGCTTCGACAGAAACTATGGCTACACCTTC. Its translation: CASSFDRNYGYTF.

J is TRBJ2-1 and V is TRBV18; the match to TRBD1 covers 8 bases. The CDR3 runs 14 residues. V trimming: 4 bases; J trimming: 7 bases; junction bases outside the gene matches: 6. CDR1 is KGHSH and CDR2 is LQKENI in the germline V gene. This chain's CDR3 is CASSLGTGENEQFF. As DNA, the CDR3 is TGTGCCAGCTCACTTGGGACAGGAGAGAATGAGCAGTTCTTC.

This clone occurred once. This chain joins TRBV2 and TRBJ1-4; D not resolved. CDR1 and CDR2 (germline): SNHLY, FYNNEI. Trimming shortened V by 4 bases and J by 7 bases, and 10 bases separated the two germline ends. The CDR3 covers 13 residues. CDR3 protein: CASSGGSREKLFF. The CDR3, as DNA: TGTGCCAGCAGTGGCGGGTCCCGTGAAAAACTGTTTTTT.

The V and J genes are TRBV5-1 and TRBJ1-3; D ambiguous. CDR1 and CDR2 (germline): SGHRS, YFSETQ. The CDR3 is 14 amino acids. V gave up 0 bases and J gave up 9 bases, with 13 bases separating them. The CDR3 spells CASSLGGDEGTIYF. In DNA, the CDR3 is TGCGCCAGCAGCTTGGGAGGTGATGAAGGCACCATATATTTT. Complete variable domain (other parts from reference TRBV5-1 and TRBJ1-3): KAGVTQTPRYLIKTRGQQVTLSCSPISGHRSVSWYQQTPGQGLQFLFEYFSETQRNKGNFPGRFSGRQFSNSRSEMNVSTLELGDSALYLCASSLGGDEGTIYFGEGSWLTVV.

V is TRBV5-5 and J is TRBJ2-5; D may be TRBD2 (5 bases). The germline V gene has CDR1 SGHKS and CDR2 YYEKEE (reference sequence). The length of the CDR3 is 13 residues. V lost 4 bases, J lost 1 base, and 8 bases lay in between. The CDR3 nucleotides are TGTGCCAGCAGCCCGGACTTCCAAGAGACCCAGTACTTC. Protein product: CASSPDFQETQYF. The complete variable domain, with remaining parts taken from reference TRBV5-5 and TRBJ2-5, reads DAGVTQSPTHLIKTRGQQVTLRCSPISGHKSVSWYQQVLGQGPQFIFQYYEKEERGRGNFPDRFSARQFPNYSSELNVNALLLGDSALYLCASSPDFQETQYFGPGTRLLVL.

This clone was found a few times. One end of the junction fails to match germline, which may point to a read error. The J gene is TRBJ1-4, the V gene TRBV6-1; 7 nucleotides line up with TRBD1. This CDR3 comprises 15 residues. Per the germline V gene, CDR1 is MNHNS and CDR2 is SASEGT. CDR3 in amino acids: CASREATGPWEKLFF. CDR3 sequence (DNA): TGTGCCAGCAGAGAAGCGACAGGGCCTTGGGAAAAACTGTTTTTT.

The chain is built from TRBV19 and TRBJ1-2; no clear D. The germline V gene has CDR1 LNHDA and CDR2 SQIVND (reference sequence). This CDR3 contains 13 residues. Trimming removed 0 bases at V and 4 bases at J, with 6 bases between. DNA for the CDR3: TGTGCCAGTAGTATAGAGGCAGTCTATGGCTACACCTTC. It translates to CASSIEAVYGYTF.

The V call is TRBV21-1, the J call TRBJ1-2. TRBV21-1 is a pseudogene segment. The CDR3 extends over 18 amino acids. The DNA for the CDR3 is TGTGCCAGCAGCCGAGGTGAGGGTGGAAGGGTCGGTGGCTATGGCTACACCTTC. Protein: CASSRGEGGRVGGYGYTF.

This clone was detected once. The V and J genes are TRBV4-2 and TRBJ2-7; a possible D gene is TRBD1 (6 bases). V lost 1 base and J lost 0, with 13 bases in between. In germline, CDR1 is LGHNA, CDR2 YNFKEQ. The CDR3 loop spans 16 amino acids. Written as DNA, the CDR3 is TGTGCCAGCAGCCAAGTTTATAAGGGGGTCTCCTACGAGCAGTACTTC. Its translation is CASSQVYKGVSYEQYF.

V gene TRBV19 combines with J gene TRBJ1-2, with a weak D call TRBD1 (6 bases). CDR3 size: 17 residues. The germline gives CDR1 LNHDA, CDR2 SQIVND (reference sequence). V was trimmed by 8 bases and J by 5 bases, leaving 27 bases between them. CDR3 residues: CASVGVGLVRGGYGYTF. CDR3 DNA: TGTGCCAGTGTGGGGGTAGGTCTGGTCAGGGGCGGGTATGGCTACACCTTC.

CDR3 residues: CASSQDGSRLETQYF. The CDR3 DNA reads as TGTGCCAGCAGCCAAGATGGGAGTAGGTTGGAGACCCAGTACTTC. The chain is built from TRBV4-2 and TRBJ2-5; D might be TRBD2 (5 bases). Germline assignment: CDR1 LGHNA and CDR2 YNFKEQ. This CDR3 contains 15 residues. Trimming removed 0 bases at V and 5 bases at J, with 13 bases between.

In this sample, this clone turned up a few times. The V call is TRBV7-3, the J call TRBJ1-6, with unresolved D. The CDR3 is 15 residues long. Germline CDR1 is SGHTA and CDR2 is FQGTGA. Between the trimmed V and J ends, which lost 3 bases and 6 bases, there was a span of 12 bases. The CDR3 sequence is CASSLRPLGNSPLHF. The CDR3 nucleotides read TGTGCCAGCAGCTTGCGCCCCCTCGGTAATTCACCCCTCCACTTT.

V and J are TRBV5-1 and TRBJ2-3, with a weak D call TRBD1 (6 bases). This CDR3 has 14 amino acids. V dropped 2 bases and J dropped 5 bases, with 12 bases sitting between them. CDR1 is SGHRS and CDR2 is YFSETQ in the germline V gene. This CDR3 is CASSFGTLGDTQYF. CDR3 nucleotides: TGCGCCAGCAGCTTTGGGACACTAGGAGATACGCAGTATTTT.

CDR3 DNA: TGTGCCAGCAGAACAGACAGGGGGGGACAGCCCCAGCATTTT. Its protein product is CASRTDRGGQPQHF. The V gene is TRBV2, the J gene TRBJ1-5; 9 bases align to TRBD1. The CDR3 spans 14 residues. Trimming at V came to 6 bases and at J to 7 bases, leaving 7 bases not matched to a gene. In germline, CDR1 is SNHLY, CDR2 FYNNEI.

The table lists this clone with many counts. The chain employs TRBV4-2 and TRBJ1-3; possible D gene TRBD1, 6 bases. CDR3 length equals 14 residues. With 4 bases removed from V and 9 bases from J, the gap between germline ends came to 16 bases. Germline V lookup: CDR1 LGHNA, CDR2 YNFKEQ. The CDR3 spells CASSPRQVRGTIYF. The CDR3 coding sequence is TGTGCCAGCAGCCCCCGACAGGTCCGGGGCACCATATATTTT.